The clone carrying this TCR beta chain was seen a single time. The antigen remains undetermined. This CDR3 has 14 amino acids. From germline, CDR1 is SNHLY and CDR2 FYNNEI. V was shortened by 1 base and J by 6 bases, with 7 bases between the two germline ends. Primers: 60 Vbeta forward and 13 Jbeta reverse. Libraries were prepared by immunoSEQ multiplex PCR; TCRdb keeps only in-frame clonotypes and omits some of them. The sample shows around 170,000 clones, around 83% of them seen only once. The sample is drawn from a study of cytomegalovirus exposure and HLA in healthy donors. Broader study findings: A few CMV-associated chains were confirmed in vitro to be specific for CMV antigens.

This clonotype was sampled from a young woman in good health and CMV-seronegative. Source material: PBMCs. V usage is TRBV2 and J usage is TRBJ1-6; D might be TRBD1 (6 bases). The CDR3 loop reads CASSEGTVNSPLHF. CDR3 bases: TGTGCCAGCAGTGAAGGGACAGTTAATTCACCCCTCCACTTT.